These 25 T cell receptor beta chains were sequenced from one sample in a study of OX40 agonist ivuxolimab in advanced cancers. The library was generated by the immunoSEQ multiplex PCR assay. The table was pulled from immuneACCESS by TCRdb, which kept in-frame rearrangements only. Such tables lose some clones; where checked, under half of the loss comes from unresolved V genes, and the rest has no known cause. A total of some 52,000 clones appear in this sample, over 70% of them only once. 12% of the sample is in the top ten clones. Here the sequenced sample was CD4+ or CD8+ T cells sorted from blood, taken in a trial of the OX40 agonist ivuxolimab. The receptors were sampled from an adult with an advanced solid tumor such as melanoma, head and neck, liver or kidney cancer.

The CDR3 is CASRQTLYEQYV. DNA for the CDR3: TGTGCCAGCAGGCAGACTCTCTACGAGCAGTACGTC. The chain combines TRBV2 with TRBJ2-7; no definite D call. Germline V CDR1 and CDR2: SNHLY, FYNNEI. Trimming cost V 6 bases and J 3 bases, with 9 bases left between them. The CDR3 is 12 residues long.

V gene TRBV7-9 combines with J gene TRBJ2-3; D gene unclear. The CDR3 has 12 amino acids. V lost 7 bases and J lost 4, with 9 bases in between. Germline V gene lookup returns CDR1 SEHNR and CDR2 FQNEAQ (reference sequence). The CDR3 protein is CASTFDADTQYF. The CDR3 DNA is TGTGCCAGCACGTTTGATGCAGATACGCAGTATTTT.

The chain recombines TRBV19 with TRBJ1-1; D possibly corresponds to TRBD1 (6 bases). V shed 4 bases and J shed 4 bases, with 13 bases lying between them. This CDR3 has 14 amino acids. Germline V lookup: CDR1 LNHDA, CDR2 SQIVND (reference sequence). The CDR3 region is CASSTGRGGTEAFF. As DNA, the CDR3 is TGTGCCAGTAGTACAGGAAGGGGGGGCACTGAAGCTTTCTTT. The entire variable domain, with the rest obtained from reference TRBV19 and TRBJ1-1, is as follows: DGGITQSPKYLFRKEGQNVTLSCEQNLNHDAMYWYRQDPGQGLRLIYYSQIVNDFQKGDIAEGYSVSREKKESFPLTVTSAQKNPTAFYLCASSTGRGGTEAFFGQGTRLTVV.

The chain has TRBV6-6 and TRBJ2-2; D remains unclear. Germline assignment: CDR1 MNHNY and CDR2 SVGAGI (reference sequence). Between the trimmed V and J ends, which lost 0 bases and 7 bases, there was a span of 9 bases. The CDR3 consists of 14 residues. The CDR3 here is CASSYSRQIGELFF. DNA of the CDR3: TGTGCCAGCAGTTACTCGAGGCAGATCGGGGAGCTGTTTTTT.

The V gene is TRBV7-9, the J gene TRBJ2-5; D is uncertain. From germline, CDR1 is SEHNR and CDR2 FQNEAQ (reference sequence). V was cut by 6 bases and J by 3 bases, with 11 bases left in between. The CDR3 runs to 13 residues. This CDR3 is CASRSSGEETQYF. DNA of the CDR3: TGTGCCAGCAGGTCCTCAGGTGAAGAGACCCAGTACTTC.

This chain uses TRBV7-9 with TRBJ2-3; no firm D call. Germline V lookup: CDR1 SEHNR, CDR2 FQNEAQ (reference sequence). Trimming cost V 2 bases and J 6 bases, with 15 bases left between them. This CDR3 has 15 residues. The CDR3 bases are TGTGCCAGCAGCTTAAGTATTTCGATTGGGGATACGCAGTATTTT. This translates into CASSLSISIGDTQYF.

The chain links TRBV6-5 to TRBJ1-2, with D possibly being TRBD1 (5 bases). V was shortened by 3 bases and J by 2 bases, with 16 bases between the two germline ends. Per the germline V gene, CDR1 is MNHEY and CDR2 is SVGAGI. This CDR3 has 16 residues. CDR3 protein: CASSYRPGEGNYGYTF. DNA for the CDR3: TGTGCCAGCAGTTATAGACCTGGGGAGGGGAACTATGGCTACACCTTC.

The chain carries TRBV7-2 and TRBJ1-2; D gene ambiguous. Trimming removed 1 base at V and 8 bases at J, with 11 bases between. Germline CDR1 and CDR2: SGHTA and FQGNSA. The CDR3 consists of 13 residues. The CDR3 reads CASSLGPTIGYTF. The CDR3 region has the DNA TGTGCCAGCAGCTTAGGGCCCACTATAGGCTACACCTTC.

The V and J genes are TRBV2 and TRBJ1-2; TRBD1 agrees at 7 bases. The germline gives CDR1 SNHLY, CDR2 FYNNEI. The CDR3 length is 13 residues. Unmatched junction bases numbered 7, after V lost 4 bases and J lost 8 bases. Here the CDR3 DNA reads TGTGCCAGCAGTGGCCTACAGGGGACGGGCTACACCTTC. Protein sequence: CASSGLQGTGYTF.

The chain employs TRBV2 and TRBJ2-5; 12 bases fit TRBD2. The CDR3 covers 16 residues. Germline loops: CDR1 SNHLY, CDR2 FYNNEI. The J segment lost 4 bases and the V segment lost 6 bases, leaving 9 bases of the junction unmatched. The CDR3: CASSSGLAGRGETQYF. The CDR3 DNA reads as TGTGCCAGCAGCTCAGGACTAGCGGGACGGGGAGAGACCCAGTACTTC.

The genes are TRBV4-1 and TRBJ2-7, with unresolved D. The CDR3 totals 14 residues. V lost 8 bases, J lost 3 bases, and 17 bases lay in between. Germline V gene lookup returns CDR1 MGHRA and CDR2 YSYEKL. CDR3 protein: CASQHKIGGYEQYF. The CDR3 DNA follows: TGCGCCAGCCAGCACAAAATCGGCGGCTACGAGCAGTACTTC.

The V call is TRBV7-9, the J call TRBJ1-2; 7 positions agree with TRBD1. This CDR3 contains 13 residues. The V and J ends lost 5 bases and 7 bases, in that order; junction bases with no gene match: 7. CDR1 SEHNR and CDR2 FQNEAQ come from the germline V gene (reference sequence). The CDR3 sequence: CASSLQGFGGYTF. In DNA, the CDR3 is TGTGCCAGCAGCCTACAGGGGTTTGGTGGCTACACCTTC. The full variable domain, rest sourced from reference TRBV7-9 and TRBJ1-2, is DTGVSQNPRHKITKRGQNVTFRCDPISEHNRLYWYRQTLGQGPEFLTYFQNEAQLEKSRLLSDRFSAERPKGSFSTLEIQRTEQGDSAMYLCASSLQGFGGYTFGSGTRLTVV.

V is TRBV19 and J is TRBJ1-4, with D perhaps TRBD1 (5 bases). The germline gives CDR1 LNHDA, CDR2 SQIVND (reference sequence). V was trimmed by 5 bases and J by 5 bases, leaving 12 bases between them. CDR3 size: 14 residues. The CDR3 is CASSRSWGNEKLFF. The CDR3 DNA reads as TGTGCCAGTAGTCGCAGTTGGGGGAATGAAAAACTGTTTTTT.

The J gene is TRBJ2-1, the V gene TRBV7-9; D gene ambiguous. V was clipped by 5 bases and J by 4 bases, with 15 bases between them. Germline V gives CDR1 SEHNR, CDR2 FQNEAQ (reference sequence). The CDR3 totals 15 residues. The DNA for the CDR3 is TGTGCCAGCAGCCCTGGTGTTGGGTTATACAATGAGCAGTTCTTC. Amino acid sequence: CASSPGVGLYNEQFF. Drawing the rest from reference TRBV7-9 and TRBJ2-1, the complete variable domain is DTGVSQNPRHKITKRGQNVTFRCDPISEHNRLYWYRQTLGQGPEFLTYFQNEAQLEKSRLLSDRFSAERPKGSFSTLEIQRTEQGDSAMYLCASSPGVGLYNEQFFGPGTRLTVL.

The chain joins TRBV9 to TRBJ1-5, with 7 bases identical to TRBD1. Germline-derived CDR1 and CDR2 are SGDLS and YYNGEE. V lost 4 bases to trimming and J lost 2 bases; unmatched junction nucleotides: 15. The CDR3 runs to 18 residues. CDR3: CASSPRPTGVGGNQPQHF. The DNA of the CDR3 is TGTGCCAGCAGCCCGCGCCCTACAGGGGTAGGTGGCAATCAGCCCCAGCATTTT.

This clone appeared a single time. The CDR3 here is CASSFGTGGLYEAFF. The CDR3 coding sequence is TGCGCCAGCAGCTTCGGGACAGGGGGCCTTTATGAAGCTTTCTTT. The chain has TRBV5-1 and TRBJ1-1; 12 positions agree with TRBD1. Per the germline V gene, CDR1 is SGHRS and CDR2 is YFSETQ. The CDR3 contains 15 residues. Trimming removed 2 bases from V and 7 bases from J; junction bases left unmatched: 6.

The chain links TRBV2 to TRBJ1-2, with TRBD1 matching 12 bases. The germline V gene encodes CDR1 SNHLY and CDR2 FYNNEI. The junction had 7 bases not matched to a gene; V was cut back by 5 bases and J by 6 bases. The CDR3 is 15 residues long. CDR3 bases: TGTGCCAGCAGTCTTCCGGGACAGGGGGCGCATGGCTACACCTTC. Its translation: CASSLPGQGAHGYTF.

The chain carries TRBV19 and TRBJ2-3, with D possibly being TRBD1 (8 bases). Trimming removed 6 bases at V and 3 bases at J, with 16 bases between. The CDR3 loop spans 15 amino acids. Germline V gives CDR1 LNHDA, CDR2 SQIVND (reference sequence). CDR3 region: CASSRDRGGTDTQYF. The DNA for the CDR3 is TGTGCCAGTAGCCGCGACAGGGGAGGGACAGATACGCAGTATTTT. The full variable domain, with the rest looked up from reference TRBV19 and TRBJ2-3, is DGGITQSPKYLFRKEGQNVTLSCEQNLNHDAMYWYRQDPGQGLRLIYYSQIVNDFQKGDIAEGYSVSREKKESFPLTVTSAQKNPTAFYLCASSRDRGGTDTQYFGPGTRLTVL.

V usage is TRBV29-1 and J usage is TRBJ1-2, with no clear D. CDR1 is SQVTM and CDR2 is ANQGSEA in the germline V gene. Trimming left V 3 bases short and J 0 bases short, with 5 bases between. The length of the CDR3 is 12 residues. The CDR3 region is CSVDASNYGYTF. The CDR3 DNA reads TGCAGCGTTGACGCCTCTAACTATGGCTACACCTTC.

CDR3 in DNA: TGCGCCAGCAGCTTACGGGCCGGCCCCCAAGAGACCCAGTACTTC. Translated, it gives CASSLRAGPQETQYF. The gene calls are TRBV5-1 and TRBJ2-5; unclear D gene. This CDR3 has 15 residues. V lost 2 bases and J 1 base, leaving 12 bases between the germline ends. CDR1 and CDR2 (germline): SGHRS, YFSETQ.

The V gene is TRBV11-3, the J gene TRBJ2-2; 10 nucleotides agree with TRBD2. This CDR3 comprises 16 residues. V dropped 4 bases and J dropped 5; count of bases not matched to a gene: 7. Per germline, CDR1 SGHNT and CDR2 YENEEA. The CDR3 DNA follows: TGTGCCAGCAGCTCCCGGACTAGCGGTGGGACCGGGGAGCTGTTTTTT. Its protein product is CASSSRTSGGTGELFF.

This clone was seen a few times. The chain links TRBV5-1 to TRBJ2-2, with unresolved D. The germline V and J ends were trimmed by 1 base and 6 bases, with 10 bases remaining between them. This CDR3 is built from 14 residues. The germline gives CDR1 SGHRS, CDR2 YFSETQ. CDR3 DNA sequence: TGCGCCAGCAGCTTGAAGGAGAGAGCCGGGGAGCTGTTTTTT. It yields the protein CASSLKERAGELFF. Using reference TRBV5-1 and TRBJ2-2 for the parts outside the CDR3, the full variable domain is KAGVTQTPRYLIKTRGQQVTLSCSPISGHRSVSWYQQTPGQGLQFLFEYFSETQRNKGNFPGRFSGRQFSNSRSEMNVSTLELGDSALYLCASSLKERAGELFFGEGSRLTVL.

The chain recombines TRBV5-8 with TRBJ1-2; 9 bases align to TRBD1. Germline assignment: CDR1 SGHTS and CDR2 YDEGEE. The length of the CDR3 is 15 residues. Trimming removed 0 bases from V and 4 bases from J; junction bases left unmatched: 4. In nucleotides, the CDR3 is TGTGCCAGCAGCTTGGTAGGACAGGGGACCTATGGCTACACCTTC. Translated, it gives CASSLVGQGTYGYTF.

The rearrangement links TRBV4-3 to TRBJ1-1; D is undetermined. V lost 1 base and J lost 1, with 10 bases in between. Per the germline V gene, CDR1 is LGHNA and CDR2 is YSLEER. This CDR3 is 15 amino acids long. The CDR3: CASSQVWGGNTEAFF. The CDR3, as DNA: TGCGCCAGCAGCCAAGTATGGGGAGGGAACACTGAAGCTTTCTTT.

This chain links TRBV23-1 with TRBJ1-5; possible D gene TRBD1, 5 bases. TRBV23-1 is known as an ORF, though its function is uncertain. This CDR3 contains 21 residues. The germline V and J ends were trimmed by 2 bases and 0 bases, with 26 bases remaining between them. The CDR3 DNA follows: TGCGCCAGCAGTCAACTTCCAACCGGGACGTTCCTTAAGCATAGCAATCAGCCCCAGCATTTT. Its translation: CASSQLPTGTFLKHSNQPQHF.